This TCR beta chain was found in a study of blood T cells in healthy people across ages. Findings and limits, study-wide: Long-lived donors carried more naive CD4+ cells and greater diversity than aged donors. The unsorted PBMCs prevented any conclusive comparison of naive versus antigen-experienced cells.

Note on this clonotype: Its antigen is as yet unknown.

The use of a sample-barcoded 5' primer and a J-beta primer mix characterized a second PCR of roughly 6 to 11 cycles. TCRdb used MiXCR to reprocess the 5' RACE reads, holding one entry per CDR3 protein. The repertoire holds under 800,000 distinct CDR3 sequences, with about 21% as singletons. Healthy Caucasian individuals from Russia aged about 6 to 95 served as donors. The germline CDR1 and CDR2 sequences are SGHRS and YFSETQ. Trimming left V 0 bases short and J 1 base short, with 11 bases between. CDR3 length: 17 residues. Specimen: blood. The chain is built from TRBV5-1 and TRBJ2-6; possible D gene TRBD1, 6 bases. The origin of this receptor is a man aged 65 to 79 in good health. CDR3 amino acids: CASSLVTGPSGANVLTF. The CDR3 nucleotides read TGCGCCAGCAGCTTGGTGACAGGCCCATCTGGGGCCAACGTCCTGACTTTC.